This TCR beta chain was observed in a study of CD8+ T cells in alopecia areata. Study overall: For the treated group, dosing was oral tofacitinib at 5 to 10 mg twice daily. Study outcomes and limitations: Among the top 100, expanded CD8+ clones were significantly decreased by tofacitinib, as was scalp clonality. Compared with normal scalp, lesional scalp had higher clonality and more expanded CD8+ clones.

V was clipped by 6 bases and J by 4 bases, with 6 bases between them. From germline, CDR1 is MGHDK and CDR2 SYGVNS. This CDR3 has 12 amino acids. Note on this clone: Its antigen is currently unknown.

Extracted from the samples, RNA was reverse transcribed into cDNA to serve as the sequencing template. The data were produced by immunoSEQ multiplex PCR, yet TCRdb's version contains in-frame clones alone and is incomplete. The sample lists about 250,000 clones; around three fifths were seen once. The sample's treatment: oral pan-JAK inhibitor, 5-10 mg twice daily. Sorting from PBMCs produced CD4+ and CD8+ T cells. This receptor was identified in a human donor with alopecia areata. This chain links TRBV25-1 with TRBJ1-4, with D possibly matching TRBD1 (6 bases). The starting material was CD4+ T cells sorted from blood, obtained at week 52, from a patient treated with tofacitinib. Here the CDR3 reads CASSRGNEKLFF. DNA for the CDR3: TGTGCCAGCAGCAGGGGTAATGAAAAACTGTTTTTT.